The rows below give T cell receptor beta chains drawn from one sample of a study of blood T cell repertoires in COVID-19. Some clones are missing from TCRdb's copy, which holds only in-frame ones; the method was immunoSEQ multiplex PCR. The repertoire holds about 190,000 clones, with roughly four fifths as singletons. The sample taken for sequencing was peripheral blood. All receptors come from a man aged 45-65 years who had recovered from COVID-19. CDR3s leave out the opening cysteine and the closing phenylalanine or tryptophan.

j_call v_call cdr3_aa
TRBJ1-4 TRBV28 ATQDSLGEKLF
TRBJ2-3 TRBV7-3 ASSWGLAGEYTDTQY
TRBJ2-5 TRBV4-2 ASSQPGTSGRAGETQY
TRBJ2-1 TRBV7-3 ASSPTSGRAHEQF
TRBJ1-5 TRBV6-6 ASSHGQGGQPQH
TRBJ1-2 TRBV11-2 ASSFAGNYT
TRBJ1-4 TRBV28 ASSFWGGLNEKLF
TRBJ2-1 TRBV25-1 ASSEWAGGSYNEQF
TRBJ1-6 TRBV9 ASSVGYRGESPLH
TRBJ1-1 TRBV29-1 SVERGEEAF
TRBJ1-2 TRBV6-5 ASSYYGRGYGYT
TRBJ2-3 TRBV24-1 ATSDRTSGSLDTQY
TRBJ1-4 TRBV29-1 SVEVSGVNEKLF
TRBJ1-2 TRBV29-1 SLQSNYGYT
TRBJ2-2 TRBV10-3 AISETSGSFDTGELF
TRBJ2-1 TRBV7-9 ASSLAFSGLGEQF
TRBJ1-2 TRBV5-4 ASSLDSDGYT
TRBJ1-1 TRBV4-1 ASSETNRERPTEAF
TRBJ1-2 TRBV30 AWSPGGIDYGYT
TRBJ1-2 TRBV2 ASSESSYYGYT
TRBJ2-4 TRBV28 ASSLWSVLAKNIQY
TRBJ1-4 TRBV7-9 ASSPEGAVEKLF
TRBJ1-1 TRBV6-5 ASSTMDRVRTEAF
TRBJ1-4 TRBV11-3 ASSLSLEETNEKLF
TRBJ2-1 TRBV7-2 ASSLVGTYNEQF
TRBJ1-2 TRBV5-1 ASSYTGDYGYT
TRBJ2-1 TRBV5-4 ASSLAGHQSYNEQF
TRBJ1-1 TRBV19 ASSTGWGETEAF